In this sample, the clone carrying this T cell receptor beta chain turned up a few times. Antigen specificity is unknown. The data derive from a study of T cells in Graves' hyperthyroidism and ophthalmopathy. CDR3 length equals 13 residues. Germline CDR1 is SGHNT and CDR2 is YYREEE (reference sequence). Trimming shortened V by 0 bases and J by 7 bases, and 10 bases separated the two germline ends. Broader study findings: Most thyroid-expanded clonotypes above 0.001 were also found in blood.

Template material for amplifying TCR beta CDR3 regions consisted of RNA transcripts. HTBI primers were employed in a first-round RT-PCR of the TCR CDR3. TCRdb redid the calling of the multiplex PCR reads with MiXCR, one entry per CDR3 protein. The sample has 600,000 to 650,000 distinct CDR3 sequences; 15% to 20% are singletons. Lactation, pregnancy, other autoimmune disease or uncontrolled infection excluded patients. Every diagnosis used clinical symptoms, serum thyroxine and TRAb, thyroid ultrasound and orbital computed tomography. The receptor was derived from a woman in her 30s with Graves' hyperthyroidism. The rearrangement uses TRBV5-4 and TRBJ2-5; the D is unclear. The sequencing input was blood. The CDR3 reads CASSLDPAGTQYF. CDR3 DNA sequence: TGTGCCAGCAGCTTGGACCCGGCCGGGACCCAGTACTTC.